This TCR beta chain was sequenced for a study of cytomegalovirus exposure and HLA in healthy donors. For the study at large: Of all 400 or so donors who were genotyped, roughly 83% belonged to the Caucasian-associated ancestry cluster. Broader study findings: According to the study, 160 or so TCR beta chains were cytomegalovirus-associated.

This CDR3 has 15 residues. Germline V gene data show CDR1 as MNHNS and CDR2 as SASEGT. The trim removed 2 bases at V and 8 bases at J, leaving 8 bases unmatched. In the PCR, 60 Vbeta and 13 Jbeta primers were used. The protocol was immunoSEQ multiplex PCR, while the TCRdb copy is restricted to in-frame clones and leaves out a portion. This sample yields 200,000 to 250,000 clones, of which about 84% are seen a single time; over 1% belongs to the top ten. As regards this clone: What it binds is not known.

Sequencing was performed on PBMCs. This TCR derives from a human donor in good health. The V and J genes are TRBV6-1 and TRBJ2-1, with 8 bases matching TRBD1. CDR3 protein: CASSELGQGWDEQFF. DNA for the CDR3: TGTGCCAGCAGTGAACTAGGACAGGGTTGGGATGAGCAGTTCTTC.